Included here is one T cell receptor beta chain sequence, with context. Its antigen remains unidentified. Naivety among CD8 cells was defined by CD45RO negativity and positive CCR7 selection, thereby excluding terminally differentiated effector memory CD45RA+ cells. Within Nashville, Tennessee resided all donors, each a Caucasian adult. The record originates from a study of shared clonotypes between healthy human individuals. The study's findings and limits: Approximately 5% of naive CD4 clonotypes were shared across several donors.

Clones were sequenced by immunoSEQ multiplex PCR, and TCRdb holds only the in-frame ones, with some missing. In the table there are nearly 600,000 clones, about 95% of which are singletons. The CDR3 is 17 amino acids. V gave up 4 bases and J gave up 0 bases, with 19 bases separating them. The germline gives CDR1 SGDLS, CDR2 YYNGEE. The origin of this receptor is a woman in her thirties in good health. The chain carries TRBV9 and TRBJ1-1; weak D call: TRBD1 (5 bases). The material sequenced was naive CD8+ T cells sorted from blood. The CDR3 nucleotides are TGTGCCAGCAGCCCCGGCGGGGCGCCGCTTGTGAACACTGAAGCTTTCTTT. This codes for CASSPGGAPLVNTEAFF.